The next 27 T cell receptor beta chains were all read from a single sample in a study of blood T cell repertoires in COVID-19. Profiling relied on immunoSEQ multiplex PCR, and the TCRdb table lists in-frame clones only, not all of them. The table shows about 270,000 clones, with roughly 90% occurring only once. Sequencing was carried out using PBMCs or T cells enriched from blood (not recorded which). These receptors all come from a middle-aged woman with acute COVID-19.

The rearrangement links TRBV5-4 to TRBJ2-5; a possible D gene is TRBD2 (7 bases). The V end lost 4 bases, the J end lost 5 bases, and 15 bases lay between the germline ends. The CDR3 sequence is 14 residues long. CDR1 and CDR2 from the germline V gene are SGHNT and YYREEE (reference sequence). CDR3 nucleotides: TGTGCCAGCAGCCCGGGGGGCCTCGGGGAGACCCAGTACTTC. Translation: CASSPGGLGETQYF.

This chain connects TRBV3-1 (or the pseudogene TRBV3-2) to TRBJ2-7; possibly TRBD1 for D (5 bases). Germline lookup yields CDR1 LGHDT and CDR2 YNNKEL (reference sequence). This CDR3 comprises 12 residues. This CDR3 reads CATKSGTYEQYF. In DNA form, the CDR3 reads TGTGCTACTAAGTCAGGGACCTACGAGCAGTACTTC.

The chain couples TRBV7-9 to TRBJ1-2; 7 nucleotides match TRBD1. This CDR3 spans 15 amino acids. V lost 5 bases, J lost 0 bases, and 6 bases stayed unmatched. The germline CDR1 and CDR2 sequences are SEHNR and FQNEAQ (reference sequence). The CDR3 loop reads CASSPGTASNYGYTF. CDR3 nucleotide sequence: TGTGCCAGCAGCCCGGGGACAGCCTCTAACTATGGCTACACCTTC.

This chain connects TRBV7-9 to TRBJ2-1; 10 bases fit TRBD2. The CDR3 sequence is 13 residues long. V lost 11 bases, J lost 2 bases, and 3 bases stayed unmatched. In germline, CDR1 is SEHNR, CDR2 FQNEAQ (reference sequence). The CDR3 region has the DNA TGTGCCGGCGGACTAGCGGCCTACAATGAGCAGTTCTTC. Protein sequence: CAGGLAAYNEQFF.

The J gene is TRBJ1-2, the V gene TRBV9; D possibly corresponds to TRBD1 (5 bases). V gave up 4 bases and J gave up 8 bases, with 21 bases separating them. The CDR3 covers 15 residues. From germline, CDR1 is SGDLS and CDR2 YYNGEE. The CDR3 DNA is TGTGCCAGCAGCTCACCAGGACATTCCTCGCAGGGCTACACCTTC. This translates into CASSSPGHSSQGYTF.

This chain connects TRBV18 to TRBJ1-2; 8 bases agree with TRBD1. Unmatched junction bases numbered 14, after V lost 3 bases and J lost 8 bases. There are 16 residues in the CDR3. Germline-derived CDR1 and CDR2 are KGHSH and LQKENI. The CDR3 DNA reads as TGTGCCAGCTCACCGGAGGGGACAGGACAGGAAGGGGGCTACACCTTC. Amino acid sequence: CASSPEGTGQEGGYTF.

This clone was found once. This chain joins TRBV1 and TRBJ2-3; TRBD2, the table's D call, was not compared with the DNA. TRBV1 is a documented pseudogene. This CDR3 has 16 amino acids. The CDR3, as DNA: TGCACCAGCAGCCGGGGGGGCGGGATGTGTACAGATACGCAGTATTTT. Protein: CTSSRGGGMCTDTQYF.

This chain joins TRBV3-1 (or the pseudogene TRBV3-2) and TRBJ1-6; 8 nucleotides line up with TRBD1. The CDR3 has 15 residues. CDR1 and CDR2 (germline): LGHDT, YNNKEL (reference sequence). The J segment lost 8 bases and the V segment lost 2 bases, leaving 5 bases of the junction unmatched. The CDR3 nucleotides are TGTGCCAGCAGCCAACAGGGGGCGAGTTATTCACCCCTCCACTTT. This codes for CASSQQGASYSPLHF.

The chain employs TRBV9 and TRBJ2-1, with TRBD2 matching over 9 bases. Germline loops: CDR1 SGDLS, CDR2 YYNGEE. V shed 4 bases and J 7 bases; nucleotides not matched to a gene: 15. This CDR3 has 17 residues. The CDR3 region is CASSPRGSSGSGNEQFF. For the CDR3, the DNA is TGTGCCAGCAGCCCTAGGGGGAGTAGCGGGAGTGGTAATGAGCAGTTCTTC.

CDR3: CATSWGESSYNEQFF. In nucleotides, the CDR3 is TGTGCCACTAGTTGGGGGGAGAGCTCCTACAATGAGCAGTTCTTC. The chain is built from TRBV7-2 and TRBJ2-1; D is possibly TRBD2 (6 bases). Trimming took off 10 bases at V and 0 bases at J, with 16 bases between the two ends. CDR3 length: 15 amino acids. Germline CDR1 reads SGHTA; CDR2 reads FQGNSA.

The chain has TRBV7-8 and TRBJ1-2; a weak D match, TRBD1 (6 bases). Germline V lookup: CDR1 SGHVS, CDR2 FQNEAQ. V was trimmed by 5 bases and J by 11 bases, leaving 12 bases between them. This CDR3 comprises 11 residues. The CDR3 nucleotides read TGTGCCAGCAGCAATAGGACAGCTTACACCTTC. Amino acids: CASSNRTAYTF.

The J gene is TRBJ1-3, the V gene TRBV12-5, with a possible D match to TRBD1 (6 bases). The CDR3 sequence is 15 residues long. Trimming left V 7 bases short and J 2 bases short, with 15 bases between. The germline CDR1 and CDR2 sequences are LGHNT and FRNRAP. CDR3 residues: CASAWGQGPGNTIYF. CDR3 nucleotides: TGTGCTAGTGCCTGGGGGCAGGGGCCTGGAAACACCATATATTTT.

The chain uses TRBV11-2 and TRBJ2-2; perhaps TRBD1 as D (7 bases). The germline V and J ends were trimmed by 4 bases and 5 bases, with 11 bases remaining between them. The germline V gene encodes CDR1 SGHAT and CDR2 FQNNGV. The CDR3 extends over 14 amino acids. CDR3: CASSSQGGTGELFF. In nucleotides, the CDR3 is TGTGCCAGCAGCTCCCAGGGGGGAACCGGGGAGCTGTTTTTT.

V and J are TRBV7-2 and TRBJ2-5; D not certain. Trimming shortened V by 5 bases and J by 5 bases, and 18 bases separated the two germline ends. CDR3 length equals 15 residues. Germline V gene lookup returns CDR1 SGHTA and CDR2 FQGNSA. The CDR3 loop reads CASSPFPRSLETQYF. CDR3 nucleotide sequence: TGTGCCAGCAGCCCCTTTCCTCGGTCCTTGGAGACCCAGTACTTC.

The chain uses TRBV2 and TRBJ2-3; 8 bases line up with TRBD1. Trimming removed 4 bases from V and 1 base from J; junction bases left unmatched: 7. This CDR3 spans 16 amino acids. The germline V gene has CDR1 SNHLY and CDR2 FYNNEI. DNA of the CDR3: TGTGCCAGCAGTGTCGGTGGACAGGGCCGCACAGATACGCAGTATTTT. Encoded protein: CASSVGGQGRTDTQYF. The complete variable domain, with remaining parts taken from reference TRBV2 and TRBJ2-3, reads EPEVTQTPSHQVTQMGQEVILRCVPISNHLYFYWYRQILGQKVEFLVSFYNNEISEKSEIFDDQFSVERPDGSNFTLKIRSTKLEDSAMYFCASSVGGQGRTDTQYFGPGTRLTVL.

This clone has just one count. This chain connects TRBV5-1 to TRBJ2-7, with D perhaps TRBD1 (5 bases). The CDR3 sequence is 13 residues long. In germline, CDR1 is SGHRS, CDR2 YFSETQ. Trimming pared 6 bases from V and 3 bases from J, leaving 13 bases between. The CDR3 region is CASNDDRLYEQYF. In DNA, the CDR3 is TGCGCCAGCAATGACGACAGACTCTACGAGCAGTACTTC.

The V gene is TRBV7-9, the J gene TRBJ1-1, with TRBD1 matching over 9 bases. CDR1 is SEHNR and CDR2 is FQNEAQ in the germline V gene (reference sequence). This CDR3 comprises 15 residues. With V trimmed by 5 bases and J by 7 bases, 11 bases remained unmatched. The CDR3 sequence is CASSQGTGQSYEAFF. In DNA, the CDR3 is TGTGCCAGCAGCCAGGGGACAGGGCAAAGCTATGAAGCTTTCTTT. The full variable domain, its missing parts supplied by reference TRBV7-9 and TRBJ1-1, is DTGVSQNPRHKITKRGQNVTFRCDPISEHNRLYWYRQTLGQGPEFLTYFQNEAQLEKSRLLSDRFSAERPKGSFSTLEIQRTEQGDSAMYLCASSQGTGQSYEAFFGQGTRLTVV.

The chain recombines TRBV11-2 with TRBJ2-7; the D gene is possibly TRBD2 (5 bases). V was trimmed by 5 bases and J by 2 bases, leaving 10 bases between them. The CDR3 loop spans 13 amino acids. CDR1 is SGHAT and CDR2 is FQNNGV in the germline V gene. The CDR3 coding sequence is TGTGCCAGCAGCCCCGGGGTAACCTACGAGCAGTACTTC. Translation: CASSPGVTYEQYF.

The chain carries TRBV7-9 and TRBJ1-2; D possibly corresponds to TRBD1 (6 bases). Trimming removed 5 bases at V and 8 bases at J, with 18 bases between. The CDR3 runs to 14 residues. Germline CDR1 is SEHNR and CDR2 is FQNEAQ (reference sequence). CDR3 in DNA: TGTGCCAGCAGCCCCCAGACAGGCCCGGCCGGCTACACCTTC. Translated, it gives CASSPQTGPAGYTF.

The V gene is TRBV19, the J gene TRBJ1-5; possible D gene TRBD1, 5 bases. The CDR3 is made up of 14 amino acids. Germline CDR1 LNHDA, CDR2 SQIVND (reference sequence). Trimming took 3 bases from V and 5 from J, leaving 11 bases between them. This chain's CDR3 is CASSMGGGDQPQHF. CDR3 nucleotides: TGTGCCAGTAGTATGGGGGGGGGAGATCAGCCCCAGCATTTT.

The rearrangement joins TRBV5-1 to TRBJ1-1; the D gene is possibly TRBD1 (6 bases). Germline V gene lookup returns CDR1 SGHRS and CDR2 YFSETQ. V lost 3 bases, J lost 6 bases, and 12 bases lay in between. The CDR3 spans 13 residues. CDR3 coding DNA: TGCGCCAGCAGCTCTGGACAGATATCTGAAGCTTTCTTT. Protein sequence: CASSSGQISEAFF.

The chain couples TRBV3-1 (or the pseudogene TRBV3-2) to TRBJ2-5, with 15 bases lining up with TRBD2. With 0 bases clipped from V and 0 bases from J, the junction kept 5 bases outside the gene matches. The V gene's germline CDR1 is LGHDT and CDR2 YNNKEL (reference sequence). This CDR3 has 19 residues. DNA of the CDR3: TGTGCCAGCAGCCAAGAATATGGACTAGCGGGAGGGAACCAAGAGACCCAGTACTTC. Protein product: CASSQEYGLAGGNQETQYF.

The chain combines TRBV19 with TRBJ2-5; D is uncertain. V was clipped by 0 bases and J by 4 bases, with 9 bases between them. CDR3 size: 14 residues. Germline CDR1 is LNHDA and CDR2 is SQIVND (reference sequence). In nucleotides, the CDR3 is TGTGCCAGTAGTATAGATCTCGTCGGAGAGACCCAGTACTTC. This sequence encodes CASSIDLVGETQYF.

The chain carries TRBV7-2 and TRBJ1-2; TRBD1 is a possible D gene (5 bases). Germline V gene data show CDR1 as SGHTA and CDR2 as FQGNSA. This CDR3 spans 15 amino acids. Trimming took off 1 base at V and 2 bases at J, with 11 bases between the two ends. This CDR3 is CASSLDRGENYGYTF. As DNA, the CDR3 is TGTGCCAGCAGCTTAGATAGGGGTGAGAACTATGGCTACACCTTC.

The V call is TRBV3-1 (or the pseudogene TRBV3-2), the J call TRBJ2-4, with TRBD1 matching over 12 bases. The germline V gene has CDR1 LGHDT and CDR2 YNNKEL (reference sequence). Germline trimming cut 0 bases from V and 7 bases from J; bases unmatched to any gene: 16. The CDR3 spans 20 residues. For the CDR3, the DNA is TGTGCCAGCAGCCAAGACCCGCCGGGACAGGGGGCGGGAGGCGGGAACATTCAGTACTTC. Residues: CASSQDPPGQGAGGGNIQYF.

The gene calls are TRBV27 and TRBJ2-5; D is perhaps TRBD2 (5 bases). V was clipped by 4 bases and J by 5 bases, with 14 bases between them. Germline V gene data show CDR1 as MNHEY and CDR2 as SMNVEV (reference sequence). This CDR3 has 14 amino acids. This CDR3 is CASSSSRTSETQYF. DNA of the CDR3: TGTGCCAGCAGTTCCTCCAGGACTTCGGAGACCCAGTACTTC.

This chain joins TRBV3-1 (or the pseudogene TRBV3-2) and TRBJ2-5; 9 bases are a match to TRBD1. This CDR3 contains 16 residues. Germline trimming cut 1 base from V and 1 base from J; bases unmatched to any gene: 4. The germline gives CDR1 LGHDT, CDR2 YNNKEL (reference sequence). The CDR3 reads CASSQGTGASQETQYF. CDR3 nucleotides: TGTGCCAGCAGCCAAGGGACAGGGGCTTCCCAAGAGACCCAGTACTTC.